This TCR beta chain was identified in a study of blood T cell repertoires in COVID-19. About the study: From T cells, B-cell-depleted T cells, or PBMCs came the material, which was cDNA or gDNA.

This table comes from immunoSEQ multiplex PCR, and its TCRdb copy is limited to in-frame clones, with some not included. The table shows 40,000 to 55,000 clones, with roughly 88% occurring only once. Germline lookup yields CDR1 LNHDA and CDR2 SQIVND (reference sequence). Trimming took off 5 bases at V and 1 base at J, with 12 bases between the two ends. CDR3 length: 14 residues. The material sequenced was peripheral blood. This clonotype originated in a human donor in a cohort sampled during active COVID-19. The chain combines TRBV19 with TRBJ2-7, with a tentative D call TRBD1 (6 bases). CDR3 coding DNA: TGTGCCAGTAGTCTCATCCAGGGGTCCTACGAGCAGTACTTC. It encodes CASSLIQGSYEQYF.